This is a list of T cell receptor beta chains from one sample in a study of identical twins. TCRdb re-analysed the 5' RACE reads in MiXCR, keeping a single row per CDR3 protein. The sample has approximately 690,000 distinct CDR3 sequences, around 6% seen once. The sequencing input was naive T cells sorted from blood. These receptors all come from a man between 18 and 29 years old in good health. CDR3s include the opening cysteine and the closing phenylalanine or tryptophan. Each record gives: clone size, J gene, V gene, D gene, CDR3 protein, CDR3 DNA. D genes are given only for firm matches. Some rows mark clone size as missing; the rest say once, few, many or name a class of expanded clone.

size: few
J: TRBJ2-1
V: TRBV27
D: TRBD1
CDR3: CASIGLSGTGRQEQFF
DNA: TGTGCCAGCATCGGCCTGTCCGGGACAGGGCGTCAGGAGCAGTTCTTC

size: few
J: TRBJ2-1
V: TRBV6-1
D: TRBD2
CDR3: CASSKQGLTSGSSYNEQFF
DNA: TGTGCCAGCAGCAAACAGGGGCTGACTAGCGGTAGCTCCTACAATGAGCAGTTCTTC

size: .
J: TRBJ2-7
V: TRBV7-9
D: .
CDR3: CASSGGAAQYF
DNA: TGTGCCAGCAGCGGGGGTGCCGCGCAGTACTTC

size: many
J: TRBJ2-5
V: TRBV7-9
D: .
CDR3: CASRRRGPQETQYF
DNA: TGTGCCAGCAGGCGCAGGGGTCCTCAAGAGACCCAGTACTTC

size: .
J: TRBJ2-7
V: TRBV7-3
D: TRBD1
CDR3: CASSSRDRVPYEQYF
DNA: TGTGCCAGCAGCTCCCGGGACAGGGTTCCCTACGAGCAGTACTTC

size: many
J: TRBJ1-5
V: TRBV6-2/TRBV6-3
D: .
CDR3: CASSYLVSNQPQHF
DNA: TGTGCCAGCAGTTACCTGGTTAGCAATCAGCCCCAGCATTTT

size: many
J: TRBJ2-1
V: TRBV27
D: .
CDR3: CASSSFDVPYNEQFF
DNA: TGTGCCAGCAGTTCATTCGACGTCCCCTACAATGAGCAGTTCTTC

size: .
J: TRBJ2-3
V: TRBV7-9
D: TRBD2
CDR3: CASSGTSGPTDTQYF
DNA: TGTGCCAGCAGCGGGACTAGCGGACCCACAGATACGCAGTATTTT

size: once
J: TRBJ2-7
V: TRBV7-8
D: TRBD1
CDR3: CASSSYRGEQYF
DNA: TGTGCCAGCAGCTCCTACAGGGGCGAGCAGTACTTC

size: .
J: TRBJ2-4
V: TRBV19
D: TRBD2
CDR3: CASSMELATVNIQYF
DNA: TGTGCCAGTAGTATGGAACTAGCGACGGTAAACATTCAGTACTTC

size: few
J: TRBJ2-3
V: TRBV10-3
D: .
CDR3: CAISESRAADTQYF
DNA: TGTGCCATCAGTGAGTCTCGGGCTGCAGATACGCAGTATTTT

size: many
J: TRBJ2-5
V: TRBV12-3/TRBV12-4
D: TRBD1
CDR3: CASRPSGQAFQETQYF
DNA: TGTGCCAGCAGACCCTCGGGACAGGCATTCCAAGAGACCCAGTACTTC

size: many
J: TRBJ2-5
V: TRBV12-3/TRBV12-4
D: .
CDR3: CASSMDSQETQYF
DNA: TGTGCCAGCAGTATGGACAGCCAAGAGACCCAGTACTTC

size: many
J: TRBJ2-2
V: TRBV4-1
D: TRBD2
CDR3: CASSFSWLAGNTGELFF
DNA: TGCGCCAGCAGCTTCTCCTGGCTAGCGGGAAACACCGGGGAGCTGTTTTTT

size: many
J: TRBJ2-7
V: TRBV12-3/TRBV12-4
D: TRBD2
CDR3: CASSLAGTSREQYF
DNA: TGTGCCAGCAGTTTAGCGGGGACTAGTCGCGAGCAGTACTTC

size: few
J: TRBJ2-3
V: TRBV7-8
D: TRBD2
CDR3: CASSQAPTSGSVTDTQYF
DNA: TGTGCCAGCAGCCAAGCCCCGACTAGCGGGAGCGTCACAGATACGCAGTATTTT

size: .
J: TRBJ2-5
V: TRBV30
D: .
CDR3: CAWSQLETQYF
DNA: TGTGCCTGGAGTCAACTGGAGACCCAGTACTTC

size: many
J: TRBJ2-1
V: TRBV4-2
D: TRBD2
CDR3: CASSQLGRERSEQFF
DNA: TGTGCCAGCAGCCAGTTGGGGCGGGAGAGGAGTGAGCAGTTCTTC

size: many
J: TRBJ2-5
V: TRBV24-1
D: .
CDR3: CATSDLSGARGVQETQYF
DNA: TGTGCCACCAGTGATTTGTCGGGCGCCAGGGGGGTCCAAGAGACCCAGTACTTC

size: .
J: TRBJ1-4
V: TRBV15
D: .
CDR3: CATSTGPRLDEKLFF
DNA: TGTGCCACCAGCACTGGCCCGAGACTCGATGAAAAACTGTTTTTT

size: many
J: TRBJ1-1
V: TRBV6-5
D: TRBD1
CDR3: CASSYLGKDRRAFF
DNA: TGTGCCAGCAGTTACTTGGGAAAGGACAGGAGGGCTTTCTTT

size: .
J: TRBJ2-1
V: TRBV11-2
D: TRBD1
CDR3: CASSLVSPGQAGDREQFF
DNA: TGTGCCAGCAGCTTAGTTTCCCCAGGACAGGCCGGAGATCGGGAGCAGTTCTTC

size: many
J: TRBJ2-1
V: TRBV9
D: .
CDR3: CASSVPVASEQFF
DNA: TGTGCCAGCAGCGTACCGGTGGCTAGCGAGCAGTTCTTC

size: .
J: TRBJ2-3
V: TRBV2
D: TRBD1
CDR3: CASSADRGLTDTQYF
DNA: TGTGCCAGCAGTGCAGACAGGGGGCTCACAGATACGCAGTATTTT

size: many
J: TRBJ2-1
V: TRBV10-3
D: .
CDR3: CAIRSASYNEQFF
DNA: TGTGCCATCAGGTCGGCTTCGTACAATGAGCAGTTCTTC

size: .
J: TRBJ2-6
V: TRBV7-9
D: .
CDR3: CASSSPTRTGANVLTF
DNA: TGTGCCAGCAGCTCCCCGACCCGAACTGGGGCCAACGTCCTGACTTTC

size: many
J: TRBJ2-1
V: TRBV7-6
D: .
CDR3: CASSPTSYNEQFF
DNA: TGTGCCAGCAGCCCTACCTCTTACAATGAGCAGTTCTTC

size: many
J: TRBJ2-1
V: TRBV12-3/TRBV12-4
D: .
CDR3: CASSFVVDEQFF
DNA: TGTGCCAGCAGTTTTGTCGTGGATGAGCAGTTCTTC

size: few
J: TRBJ2-1
V: TRBV4-2
D: TRBD2
CDR3: CASSQDDGTSDEQFF
DNA: TGTGCCAGCAGCCAAGATGACGGGACTAGCGATGAGCAGTTCTTC

size: .
J: TRBJ2-5
V: TRBV5-1
D: TRBD2
CDR3: CASSSTSGRVETQYF
DNA: TGCGCCAGCAGCTCCACTAGCGGGAGGGTAGAGACCCAGTACTTC

size: few
J: TRBJ2-1
V: TRBV19
D: TRBD2
CDR3: CASSIRLANNNEQFF
DNA: TGTGCCAGTAGTATACGACTAGCGAACAACAATGAGCAGTTCTTC

size: .
J: TRBJ2-3
V: TRBV14
D: .
CDR3: CASSQVLAVGIHTQYF
DNA: TGTGCCAGCAGCCAAGTTCTCGCGGTGGGGATACATACGCAGTATTTT

size: few
J: TRBJ1-6
V: TRBV3-1
D: TRBD1
CDR3: CASSQDLWIRDSNSPLHF
DNA: TGTGCCAGCAGCCAAGATCTATGGATCCGGGACAGCAATTCACCCCTCCACTTT

size: many
J: TRBJ2-7
V: TRBV3-1
D: TRBD1
CDR3: CASSRGQGYEQYF
DNA: TGTGCCAGCAGCCGGGGACAGGGCTACGAGCAGTACTTC

size: .
J: TRBJ2-1
V: TRBV28
D: .
CDR3: CASQQGKEEQFF
DNA: TGTGCCAGCCAACAGGGAAAGGAGGAGCAGTTCTTC

size: few
J: TRBJ1-1
V: TRBV5-5
D: .
CDR3: CASILGTLNTEAFF
DNA: TGTGCCAGCATCCTGGGGACACTGAACACTGAAGCTTTCTTT

size: many
J: TRBJ2-5
V: TRBV20-1
D: .
CDR3: CSARDSGQISETQYF
DNA: TGCAGTGCTAGAGATTCTGGCCAGATATCAGAGACCCAGTACTTC

size: .
J: TRBJ2-1
V: TRBV12-3/TRBV12-4
D: TRBD2
CDR3: CASSLPLSGSLYEQFF
DNA: TGTGCCAGCAGTTTACCGCTTAGCGGGAGTCTCTATGAGCAGTTCTTC

size: many
J: TRBJ2-1
V: TRBV4-2
D: .
CDR3: CASSQDPGFSYNEQFF
DNA: TGTGCCAGCAGCCAAGATCCGGGTTTCTCGTACAATGAGCAGTTCTTC

size: .
J: TRBJ2-5
V: TRBV20-1
D: TRBD1
CDR3: CSASPRRGRETQYF
DNA: TGCAGTGCTTCCCCGCGCAGGGGGCGTGAGACCCAGTACTTC